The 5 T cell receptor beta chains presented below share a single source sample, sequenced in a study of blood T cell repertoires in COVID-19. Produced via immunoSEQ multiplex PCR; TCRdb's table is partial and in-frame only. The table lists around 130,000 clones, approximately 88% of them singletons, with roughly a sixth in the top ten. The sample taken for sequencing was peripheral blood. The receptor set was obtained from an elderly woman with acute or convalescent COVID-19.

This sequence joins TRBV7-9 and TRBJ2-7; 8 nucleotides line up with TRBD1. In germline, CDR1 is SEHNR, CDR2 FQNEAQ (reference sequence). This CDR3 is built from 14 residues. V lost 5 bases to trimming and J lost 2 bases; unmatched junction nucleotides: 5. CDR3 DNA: TGTGCCAGCAGCCCCAGGGACAGGACCTACGAGCAGTACTTC. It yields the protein CASSPRDRTYEQYF.

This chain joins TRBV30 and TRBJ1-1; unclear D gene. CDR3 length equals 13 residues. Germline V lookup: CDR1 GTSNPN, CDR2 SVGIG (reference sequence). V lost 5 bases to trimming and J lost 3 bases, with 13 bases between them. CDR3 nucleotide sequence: TGTGCCTGGGGAAACATGAGGGACACTGAAGCTTTCTTT. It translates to CAWGNMRDTEAFF.

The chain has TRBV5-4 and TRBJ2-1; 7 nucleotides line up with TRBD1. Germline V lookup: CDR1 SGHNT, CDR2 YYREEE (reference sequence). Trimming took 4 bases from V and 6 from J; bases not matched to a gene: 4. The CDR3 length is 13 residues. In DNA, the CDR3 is TGTGCCAGCAGCCCTGGACAGGTCAATGAGCAGTTCTTC. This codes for CASSPGQVNEQFF.

CDR3 region: CASSLEQGFLQPQHF. CDR3 nucleotides: TGTGCCAGCAGCTTAGAACAGGGTTTCCTTCAGCCCCAGCATTTT. This chain joins TRBV5-8 and TRBJ1-5; D is possibly TRBD1 (6 bases). CDR1 is SGHTS and CDR2 is YDEGEE in the germline V gene. The germline V and J ends were trimmed by 2 bases and 6 bases, with 15 bases remaining between them. CDR3 size: 15 residues.

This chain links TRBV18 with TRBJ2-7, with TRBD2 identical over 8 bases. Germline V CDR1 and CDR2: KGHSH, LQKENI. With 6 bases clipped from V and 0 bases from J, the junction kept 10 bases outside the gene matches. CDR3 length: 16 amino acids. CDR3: CASSPISGSNSYEQYF. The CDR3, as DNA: TGTGCCAGCTCCCCTATCAGCGGGAGCAACTCCTACGAGCAGTACTTC.